This T cell receptor (beta chain) originates from a study of cytomegalovirus exposure and HLA in healthy donors. PCR was performed using 60 Vbeta and 13 Jbeta primers. In the original analysis: Unique TCR beta chains numbered approximately 80 million in a later analysis, with around 12 million shared. Using immunoSEQ multiplex PCR, the repertoire was profiled, and TCRdb retains in-frame clones only, with some absent. That table furnishes V, J and clone size, whereas the DNA furnished D and trimming. The top ten hold just under 6.5% of the sample, which has 80,000 to 95,000 clones, 63% seen once. About this clone: Its antigen is currently unknown.

Trimming stripped 2 bases from V and 0 bases from J, with 11 bases between. The CDR3 is 16 residues long. Findings and caveats of the study: Previously analyzed data showed that most TCR beta V segments were productive at a frequency of about 87% or about 30%. It was approximately 170 TCR beta chains that were listed as cytomegalovirus-associated. Relative to the roughly 700-donor mean, N-insertions were reportedly fewer in an Asian-associated ancestry cluster in a later analysis.

Material for sequencing was PBMCs. The rearrangement joins TRBV23-1 to TRBJ1-3; maybe TRBD1 (5 bases). TRBV23-1 is assigned to the ORF class and has an uncertain function. The source is a woman aged 25 to 39 in good health and CMV-seronegative. The CDR3 protein is CASSQAQESSGNTIYF. In nucleotides, the CDR3 is TGCGCCAGCAGTCAAGCACAGGAGAGCTCTGGAAACACCATATATTTT.